This T cell receptor beta chain was captured by sequencing in a study of cytomegalovirus exposure and HLA in healthy donors. General study points: High sensitivity and specificity were reportedly achieved when the classifier diagnosed cytomegalovirus status.

This clone has a single count. Its antigen is not known. V was pared by 4 bases and J by 9 bases, with 13 bases between. The CDR3 sequence is 14 residues long. Germline V CDR1 and CDR2: SGHDN, FVKESK. With 60 Vbeta and 13 Jbeta primers, the PCR was carried out. Assay: immunoSEQ multiplex PCR; the TCRdb copy retains only in-frame clones and omits some. The sample carries 200,000 to 250,000 clones, about three quarters recorded once. The gene calls are TRBV14 and TRBJ1-6; possible D gene TRBD1, 6 bases. The TCR sequence derives from a man aged 18 to 29 in good health and CMV-seronegative. Source material: PBMCs. The CDR3 DNA follows: TGTGCCAGCAGCCGACAGGTTAATGGTTCACCCCTCCACTTT. Protein: CASSRQVNGSPLHF.